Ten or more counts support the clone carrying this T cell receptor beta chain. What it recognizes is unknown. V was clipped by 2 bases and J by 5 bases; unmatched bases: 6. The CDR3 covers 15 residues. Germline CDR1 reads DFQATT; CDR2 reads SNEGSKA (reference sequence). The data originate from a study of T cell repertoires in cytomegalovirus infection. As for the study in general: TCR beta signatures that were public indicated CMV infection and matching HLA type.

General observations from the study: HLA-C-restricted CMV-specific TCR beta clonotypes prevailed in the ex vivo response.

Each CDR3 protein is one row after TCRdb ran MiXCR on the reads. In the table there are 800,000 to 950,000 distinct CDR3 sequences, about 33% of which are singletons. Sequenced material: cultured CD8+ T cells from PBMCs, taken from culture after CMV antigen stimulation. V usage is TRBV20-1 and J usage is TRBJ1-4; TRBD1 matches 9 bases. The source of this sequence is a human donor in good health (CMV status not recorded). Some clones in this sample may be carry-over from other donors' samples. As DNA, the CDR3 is TGCAGTGCTAGACCCCCGGGACAGGGCAATGAAAAACTGTTTTTT. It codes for CSARPPGQGNEKLFF.